This T cell receptor beta chain came from a study of blood T cell repertoires in COVID-19. Across the whole study: There were acute and convalescent COVID-19 samples, and they came from the United States, Italy and Spain. PBMCs, B-cell-depleted T cells, or T cells provided the cDNA or gDNA that made up the material.

Germline-derived CDR1 and CDR2 are KGHSH and LQKENI. The CDR3 is 15 amino acids. V was pared by 3 bases and J by 5 bases, with 9 bases of the junction left unmatched. The table lists this clone with a count of one. Source study methods: Researchers report that nucleated cell counts were estimated from reference gene primer amplification. The assay was immunoSEQ multiplex PCR, and TCRdb's table has in-frame clones only and misses some. That table furnishes V, J and clone size, whereas the DNA furnished D and trimming. The table records around 320,000 clones, 75% to 85% of them present only once. Sequenced input: peripheral blood. This chain links TRBV18 with TRBJ1-1; 7 bases are a match to TRBD1. This clonotype originated in a human donor in a cohort sampled during active COVID-19. For the CDR3, the DNA is TGTGCCAGCTCACCGCCGGCACAGGGGATAACTGAAGCTTTCTTT. As protein: CASSPPAQGITEAFF.